The 25 T cell receptor beta chains reported below all come from one sample, sequenced in a study of tumor and adjacent non-tumor tissue in lung cancer. The template was RNA from unsorted bulk tissue. More than 3 cm separated this lung sample from the edge of the tumor. TCRbeta libraries were built with three rounds of nested PCR, modified from ARM-PCR. TCRdb re-derived calls from the multiplex PCR reads in MiXCR, one entry per CDR3 protein. This table has tens of thousands of distinct CDR3 sequences, roughly 60% appearing once. Sequenced material: distant non-tumor lung tissue. The receptors were sampled from a woman between 40 and 50 years old with non-small cell lung cancer.

The chain has TRBV7-9 and TRBJ2-3; 9 bases match TRBD2. The V gene end was trimmed by 4 bases and the J gene end by 11 bases; junction bases not matched to a gene: 13. Germline CDR1 reads SEHNR; CDR2 reads FQNEAQ (reference sequence). The CDR3 spans 15 residues. CDR3 sequence (DNA): TGTGCCAGCAGCTCTGCTAGCGGGGTCACAGATGTGCAGTATTTT. Translated, it gives CASSSASGVTDVQYF. Combining the CDR3 with reference TRBV7-9 and TRBJ2-3 gives the whole variable domain DTGVSQNPRHKITKRGQNVTFRCDPISEHNRLYWYRQTLGQGPEFLTYFQNEAQLEKSRLLSDRFSAERPKGSFSTLEIQRTEQGDSAMYLCASSSASGVTDVQYFGPGTRLTVL.

Concerning this clonotype itself: The conserved final phenylalanine or tryptophan is absent from the CDR3, which likely points to a read error. The rearrangement joins TRBV11-2 to TRBJ1-6; TRBD1 is a possible D gene (5 bases). The CDR3 has 13 residues. Germline CDR1 reads SGHAT; CDR2 reads FQNNGV. The V end lost 6 bases, the J end lost 8 bases, and 11 bases lay between the germline ends. In DNA form, the CDR3 reads TGTGCCAGCAGGGACGGGGACCATTCACCCCTCCACTCT. The encoded protein is CASRDGDHSPLHS.

A remark on this clonotype: Compared with germline, one end of the junction differs, possibly owing to a read error. This chain's CDR3 is CASGPLSGGTDTQYF. The CDR3 region has the DNA TGTGCCAGCGGCCCGCTCTCAGGGGGCACGGATACACAGTATTTT. The chain couples TRBV11-2 to TRBJ2-3; 8 nucleotides match TRBD1. CDR3 size: 15 residues. Germline CDR1 is SGHAT and CDR2 is FQNNGV.

With respect to this clonotype: This may be a read error: a much more frequent sequence differs by one nucleotide. The chain combines TRBV12-3 or TRBV12-4 with TRBJ2-1; D tentatively reads TRBD1 or TRBD2 (5 bases each). The CDR3 contains 15 residues. The CDR3 is CASTFWDPADNKQFF. CDR3 DNA sequence: TGTGCCAGCACTTTCTGGGACCCAGCAGACAATAAGCAGTTCTTC.

On this clonotype itself: It is likely a read error, because the conserved phenylalanine at the end of the CDR3 is missing. The chain combines TRBV20-1 with TRBJ2-5, with 7 nucleotides matching TRBD1. The CDR3 has 14 residues. CDR1 and CDR2 from the germline V gene are DFQATT and SNEGSKA (reference sequence). CDR3 bases: TGCAGTGCTAAAAGGGACAGACCACAAGAGACTCAGTACCTC. Residues: CSAKRDRPQETQYL.

This clonotype was counted at least ten times. This could be a read error, since a much larger clone is one nucleotide away. V is TRBV30 and J is TRBJ2-7; 12 bases map to TRBD1. The CDR3 length is 15 residues. Trimming at V came to 0 bases and at J to 9 bases, leaving 9 bases not matched to a gene. Germline-derived CDR1 and CDR2 are GTSNPN and SVGIG (reference sequence). The CDR3 sequence: CAWSVGTGGQSGQYF. CDR3 DNA: TGTGCCTGGAGTGTGGGGACAGGGGGCCAGAGCGGGCAGTACTTC. Full variable domain (missing parts from reference TRBV30 and TRBJ2-7): SQTIHQWPATLVQPVGSPLSLECTVEGTSNPNLYWYRQAAGRGLQLLFYSVGIGQISSEVPQNLSASRPQDRQFILSSKKLLLSDSGFYLCAWSVGTGGQSGQYFGPGTRLTVT.

Of note for this clonotype: This clone may be a read error of a much larger clone one base away. V usage is TRBV14 and J usage is TRBJ2-1; D may be TRBD1 or TRBD2 (5 bases each). From germline, CDR1 is SGHDN and CDR2 FVKESK. The ends were cut back, 6 bases at V and 1 base at J, with 13 bases in the middle. This CDR3 is built from 15 residues. As DNA, the CDR3 is TGTGCCAGCAGGGGGATGGGGGTGTCCTACAATGAGCAGTTCTTC. Protein sequence: CASRGMGVSYNEQFF.

The chain has TRBV29-1 and TRBJ2-7; 8 bases fit TRBD1. The trim removed 7 bases at V and 8 bases at J, leaving 16 bases unmatched. The CDR3 loop spans 14 amino acids. CDR1 is SQVTM, CDR2 ANQGSEA, per germline. CDR3: CSADLYPGTGQQYF. The CDR3 nucleotides are TGCAGCGCTGACCTTTACCCCGGGACAGGCCAGCAGTACTTC.

The CDR3 nucleotides are TGTGCCAGCAGCCTATGCCTCCGGGACTACGGTGGGCAGTTCTTC. Its protein product is CASSLCLRDYGGQFF. The chain has TRBV11-3 and TRBJ2-1; 7 nucleotides align to TRBD2. The CDR3 contains 15 residues. V dropped 5 bases and J dropped 12; count of bases not matched to a gene: 16. Germline-derived CDR1 and CDR2 are SGHNT and YENEEA.

The chain is built from TRBV25-1 and TRBJ1-6, with 8 bases identical to TRBD1. CDR1 MGHDK and CDR2 SYGVNS come from the germline V gene. The CDR3 runs to 15 residues. The J segment lost 9 bases and the V segment lost 1 base, leaving 5 bases of the junction unmatched. In nucleotides, the CDR3 is TGTGCCAGCAGTGAATTGGGGACAGGTGGTTCACCCCTCCACTTT. Its protein is CASSELGTGGSPLHF.

This clonotype was seen a single time. V and J are TRBV4-2 and TRBJ2-1; D may be TRBD1 (5 bases). The CDR3 length is 13 residues. The ends were cut back, 8 bases at V and 8 bases at J, with 16 bases in the middle. CDR1 and CDR2 (germline): LGHNA, YNFKEQ. The CDR3 here is CASGKGQVDEQFF. DNA of the CDR3: TGTGCCAGCGGCAAAGGACAAGTCGATGAGCAGTTCTTC.

At least ten counts were recorded for this clonotype. This chain links TRBV4-1 with TRBJ2-5, with no clear D. V was cut by 2 bases and J by 2 bases, with 6 bases left in between. The CDR3 is made up of 13 amino acids. Looked up from germline, CDR1 is MGHRA and CDR2 is YSYEKL. The CDR3 bases are TGCGCCAGCAGCCAAATAGGGCAAGAGACCCAGTACTTC. It specifies CASSQIGQETQYF.

This clonotype was counted at least ten times. The V call is TRBV20-1, the J call TRBJ2-7; 9 nucleotides align to TRBD1. This CDR3 is 13 amino acids long. Per the germline V gene, CDR1 is DFQATT and CDR2 is SNEGSKA (reference sequence). With V trimmed by 4 bases and J by 4 bases, 5 bases remained unmatched. The CDR3 nucleotides read TGCAGTGCTACCGGGACAGGGACTTACGAGCAGTACTTC. Protein product: CSATGTGTYEQYF.

To note about this clonotype: A junction end diverges from the germline sequence, so it may reflect a read error. The chain uses TRBV11-3 and TRBJ2-3; perhaps TRBD2 as D (5 bases). The germline V gene encodes CDR1 SGHNT and CDR2 YENEEA. The CDR3 extends over 16 amino acids. The DNA for the CDR3 is TGTGCCAGCAGTTTAGATCAGGCGGGCCCCACAGATACGCAGTATTTT. This sequence encodes CASSLDQAGPTDTQYF.

This clonotype was recorded at least ten times. CDR3 sequence (DNA): TGTGCCAGCAGCCAGGGGAAGGGTCAGCCCCAGCATTTT. Protein sequence: CASSQGKGQPQHF. The rearrangement links TRBV14 to TRBJ1-5; D gene unclear. CDR3 length: 13 amino acids. V was trimmed by 3 bases and J by 6 bases, leaving 9 bases between them. Germline loops: CDR1 SGHDN, CDR2 FVKESK.

This clonotype has only a few counts. This may stem from a read error, because a much larger clone lies one nucleotide away. The chain is built from TRBV19 and TRBJ1-1; D perhaps matches TRBD1 (6 bases). Looked up from germline, CDR1 is LNHDA and CDR2 is SQIVND (reference sequence). The CDR3 spans 12 residues. CDR3 sequence: CASHRAVGEASF. The CDR3 region has the DNA TGTGCCAGTCACAGGGCGGTCGGTGAAGCTTCCTTT. Drawing the rest from reference TRBV19 and TRBJ1-1, the complete variable domain is DGGITQSPKYLFRKEGQNVTLSCEQNLNHDAMYWYRQDPGQGLRLIYYSQIVNDFQKGDIAEGYSVSREKKESFPLTVTSAQKNPTAFYLCASHRAVGEASFGQGTRLTVV.

A note on this clonotype: A single base separates this from a much larger clone, so it may be a read error. The chain recombines TRBV24-1 with TRBJ2-7, with 10 bases that match TRBD1. J lost 9 bases, V lost 3 bases, and 7 bases had no gene match. Germline values: CDR1 KGHDR, CDR2 SFDVKD. CDR3 length: 14 residues. Written as DNA, the CDR3 is TGTGCCACCAGTGATACCGGGACAGGGGACTTGCAGTACTTC. Translation: CATSDTGTGDLQYF.

As to this clonotype: A read error may explain this, as a much larger clone is one base away. This is likely a read error, given that the CDR3 carries no conserved phenylalanine or tryptophan at its end. The DNA is omitted, as the CDR3 cannot be located on it reliably, and the CDR3 follows TCRdb's listing. This CDR3 reads CASSRGQGLRSTL. V usage is TRBV5-6 and J usage is TRBJ1-2; TRBD1, the table's D call, lacks a check against the DNA. The CDR3 has 13 residues if both end residues are counted. Looked up from germline, CDR1 is SGHDT and CDR2 is YYEEEE.

Notes on this clonotype: It is likely a read error, because the conserved phenylalanine at the end of the CDR3 is missing. This chain links TRBV4-2 with TRBJ2-7; 7 bases are a match to TRBD2. There are 15 residues in the CDR3. J gave up 4 bases and V 1 base, and 7 bases lay outside the gene matches. CDR1 LGHNA and CDR2 YNFKEQ come from the germline V gene. The CDR3 here is CASSQGDSGTYEQYY. As DNA, the CDR3 is TGTGCCAGCAGCCAAGGAGACAGCGGGACGTACGAGCAGTACTAC.

Concerning this clonotype: Germline is not matched at one junction end, which may reflect a read error. The chain recombines TRBV4-2 with TRBJ2-7; the D gene is possibly TRBD1 (6 bases). The germline V gene has CDR1 LGHNA and CDR2 YNFKEQ. There are 16 residues in the CDR3. The CDR3 sequence is CSSSQGSSWGAYEQYF. In DNA form, the CDR3 reads TGTTCCAGCAGCCAGGGGTCTAGCTGGGGAGCCTACGAGCAGTACTTC.

This clonotype showed up just a few times. Since a much larger clone is just one base distant, this may be a read error. This chain links TRBV28 with TRBJ2-1; D is undetermined. CDR1 and CDR2 from the germline V gene are MDHEN and SYDVKM. This CDR3 is 14 amino acids long. V lost 1 base, J lost 5 bases, and 9 bases lay in between. The CDR3 sequence is CASSLSNINNEQFF. As DNA, the CDR3 is TGTGCCAGCAGTTTATCAAACATTAACAATGAGCAGTTCTTC.

This clonotype has just one count. With a much larger clone just one base away, this may be a read error. The genes are TRBV20-1 and TRBJ2-7, with D tentatively TRBD2 (7 bases). The CDR3 is made up of 12 amino acids. Germline V CDR1 and CDR2: DFQATT, SNEGSKA (reference sequence). CDR3 sequence reads: CSATPGGGEHYF. CDR3 DNA: TGCAGTGCTACTCCTGGGGGGGGCGAGCACTACTTC.

In its sample, this clonotype was seen once. This CDR3 fails to terminate in the conserved phenylalanine or tryptophan, so it likely reflects a read error. The J gene is TRBJ2-5, the V gene TRBV11-2, with TRBD2 matching over 7 bases. The germline gives CDR1 SGHAT, CDR2 FQNNGV. The V and J ends lost 1 base and 7 bases, in that order; junction bases with no gene match: 12. The CDR3 covers 16 residues. The CDR3 reads CASSLVSSGRDLTQYL. CDR3 nucleotides: TGTGCCAGCAGCTTAGTGTCTAGTGGGAGGGATTTGACCCAGTACTTA.

This clonotype has more than one count but fewer than ten. This chain's CDR3 is CASSPGVGTQETQYF. CDR3 DNA: TGCGCCAGCAGCCCGGGGGTCGGCACCCAAGAGACCCAGTACTTC. The V and J genes are TRBV4-1 and TRBJ2-5; possibly TRBD2 for D (6 bases). CDR1 and CDR2 (germline): MGHRA, YSYEKL. Deletions cut 4 bases from V and 1 base from J, with 13 bases between. The CDR3 is 15 amino acids.

The sample holds many counts of this clonotype. V gene TRBV7-8 combines with J gene TRBJ1-2; 8 bases agree with TRBD1. The germline V gene has CDR1 SGHVS and CDR2 FQNEAQ. V shed 5 bases, J shed 4 bases, and the junction held 3 bases outside the gene matches. CDR3 length equals 13 residues. CDR3 region: CASSRDRSYGYTF. CDR3 in DNA: TGTGCCAGCAGCCGGGACAGGAGCTATGGCTACACCTTC.